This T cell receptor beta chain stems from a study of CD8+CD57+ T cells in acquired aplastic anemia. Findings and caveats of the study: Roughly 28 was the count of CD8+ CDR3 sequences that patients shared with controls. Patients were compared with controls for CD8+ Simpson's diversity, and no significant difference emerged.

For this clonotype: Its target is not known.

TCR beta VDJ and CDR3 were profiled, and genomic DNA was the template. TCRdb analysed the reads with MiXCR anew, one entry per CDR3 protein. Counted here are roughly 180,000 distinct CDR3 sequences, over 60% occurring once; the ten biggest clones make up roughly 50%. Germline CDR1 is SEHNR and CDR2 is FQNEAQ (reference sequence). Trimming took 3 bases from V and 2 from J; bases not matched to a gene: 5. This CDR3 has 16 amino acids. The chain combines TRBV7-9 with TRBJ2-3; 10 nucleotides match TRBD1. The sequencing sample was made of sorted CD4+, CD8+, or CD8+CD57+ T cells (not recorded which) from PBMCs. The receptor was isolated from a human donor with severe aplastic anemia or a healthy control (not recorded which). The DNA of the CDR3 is TGTGCCAGCAGCTTGGGACAGGGGACGTTCACAGATACGCAGTATTTT. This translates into CASSLGQGTFTDTQYF. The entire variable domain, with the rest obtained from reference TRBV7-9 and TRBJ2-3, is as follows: DTGVSQNPRHKITKRGQNVTFRCDPISEHNRLYWYRQTLGQGPEFLTYFQNEAQLEKSRLLSDRFSAERPKGSFSTLEIQRTEQGDSAMYLCASSLGQGTFTDTQYFGPGTRLTVL.